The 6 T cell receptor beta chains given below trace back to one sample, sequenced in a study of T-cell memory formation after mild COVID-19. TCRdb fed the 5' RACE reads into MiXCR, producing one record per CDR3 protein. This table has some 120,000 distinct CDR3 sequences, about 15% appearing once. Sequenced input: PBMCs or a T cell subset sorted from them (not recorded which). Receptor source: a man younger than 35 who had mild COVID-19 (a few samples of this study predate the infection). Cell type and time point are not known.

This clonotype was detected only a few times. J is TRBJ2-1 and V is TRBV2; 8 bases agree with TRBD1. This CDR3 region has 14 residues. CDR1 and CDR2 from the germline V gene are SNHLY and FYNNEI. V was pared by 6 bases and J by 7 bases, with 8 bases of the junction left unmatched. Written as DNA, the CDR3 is TGTGCCAGCAGATTGAGGACAGGGAAAAATGAGCAGTTCTTC. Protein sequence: CASRLRTGKNEQFF.

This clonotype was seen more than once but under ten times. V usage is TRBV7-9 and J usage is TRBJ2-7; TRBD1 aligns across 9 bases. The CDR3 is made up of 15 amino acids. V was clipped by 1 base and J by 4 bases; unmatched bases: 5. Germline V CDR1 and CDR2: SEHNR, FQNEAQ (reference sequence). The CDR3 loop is CASSLDGTGWYEQYV. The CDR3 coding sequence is TGTGCCAGCAGCTTAGATGGGACAGGGTGGTACGAGCAGTACGTC.

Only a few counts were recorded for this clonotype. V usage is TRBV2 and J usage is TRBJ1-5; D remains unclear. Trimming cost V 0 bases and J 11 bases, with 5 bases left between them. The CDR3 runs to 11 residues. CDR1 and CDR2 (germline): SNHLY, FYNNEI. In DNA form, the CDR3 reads TGTGCCAGCAGTGAAGCGAGAGCCCAGCATTTT. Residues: CASSEARAQHF.

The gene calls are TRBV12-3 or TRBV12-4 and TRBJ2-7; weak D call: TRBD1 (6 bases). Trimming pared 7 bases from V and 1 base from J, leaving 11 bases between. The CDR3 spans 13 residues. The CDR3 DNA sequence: TGTGCCAGCACTAGAGGACAGTCCTACGAGCAGTACTTC. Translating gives CASTRGQSYEQYF.

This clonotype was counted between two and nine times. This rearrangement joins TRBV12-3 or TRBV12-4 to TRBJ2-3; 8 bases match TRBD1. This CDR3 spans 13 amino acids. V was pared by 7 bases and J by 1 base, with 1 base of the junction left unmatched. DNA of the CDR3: TGTGCCAGCACGGGACAGGGCACAGATACGCAGTATTTT. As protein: CASTGQGTDTQYF.

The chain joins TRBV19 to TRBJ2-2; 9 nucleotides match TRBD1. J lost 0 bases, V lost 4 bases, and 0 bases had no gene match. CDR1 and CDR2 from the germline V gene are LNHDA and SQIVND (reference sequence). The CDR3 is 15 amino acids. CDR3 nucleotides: TGTGCCAGTAGTAGGACAGGGGCGAACACCGGGGAGCTGTTTTTT. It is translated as CASSRTGANTGELFF.